The TCR beta chain described here comes from a study of cytomegalovirus exposure and HLA in healthy donors. Study at large: About four fifths of around 390 genotyped donors fell in the Caucasian-associated ancestry cluster.

Primers for the PCR totalled 60 Vbeta and 13 Jbeta. Assay used: immunoSEQ multiplex PCR; TCRdb lists only in-frame clones, some missing. The sample holds under 150,000 clones, more than 75% seen once. For this clone: Its antigen is currently unknown.

Overall study results and limits: When the data were analyzed later, several of the most significant clusters appeared to be linked to common viral pathogens. In a later analysis, V- and J-gene trimming of beta chains associated with a DCLRE1C missense variant, replicated independently.

V was clipped by 0 bases and J by 3 bases; unmatched bases: 5. Looked up from germline, CDR1 is MNHEY and CDR2 is SVGAGI. The CDR3 sequence is 15 residues long. This receptor was taken from a woman in her 30s in good health and CMV-seronegative. This chain joins TRBV6-5 and TRBJ2-7; 7 bases match TRBD1. Specimen: PBMCs. CDR3 DNA: TGTGCCAGCAGTTACTCGACAGGGTGGAACTACGAGCAGTACTTC. Protein product: CASSYSTGWNYEQYF.